Listed below are T cell receptor beta chains from one sample, sequenced in a study of CD8+ T cells in alopecia areata. Sequenced by immunoSEQ multiplex PCR; TCRdb stores in-frame clones only, minus some. The data show approximately 180,000 clones, less than 70% seen once. The sample was CD4+ T cells sorted from blood, taken around week 47, from a patient treated with tofacitinib. The receptors here all came from a human donor with alopecia areata. Each CDR3 is given with its conserved first and last residue. D genes are given only for firm matches. A row's size may be missing; if present it is once, few, many or a size class.

CDR3 DNA | CDR3 protein | CDR3 length | V gene | clone size | D gene | J gene
TGTGCCATCAGGGCAGGGGGCGCCTCCTCCTACGAGCAGTACTTC | CAIRAGGASSYEQYF | 15 | TRBV10-3 | . | TRBD1 | TRBJ2-7
TGTGCCAGCAGCAGACAGGGGACACCCCTCCACTTT | CASSRQGTPLHF | 12 | TRBV7-2 | . | TRBD1 | TRBJ1-6
TGCAGCGCGGGACAGGGGAGCAATCAGCCCCAGCATTTT | CSAGQGSNQPQHF | 13 | TRBV29-1 | . | TRBD1 | TRBJ1-5
TGTGCCAGCAGCTCCCGGGTCCTTCAAGGGTACGAGCAGTACTTC | CASSSRVLQGYEQYF | 15 | TRBV13 | . | . | TRBJ2-7
TGCAGCGGGAAGGACAGGGGGCGCGTCGATGAGCAGTTCTTC | CSGKDRGRVDEQFF | 14 | TRBV29-1 | . | TRBD1 | TRBJ2-1
TGCAGCGTTGAGCAAGGGGAAGAGACCCAGTACTTC | CSVEQGEETQYF | 12 | TRBV29-1 | . | . | TRBJ2-5
TGTGCCTGGCAACTCCTCGGGGGGTGGGAGCAGTTCTTC | CAWQLLGGWEQFF | 13 | TRBV30 | . | TRBD2 | TRBJ2-1
TGTGCCAGCAGCTTAGTAGCTAGCGGGGAGTACGAGCAGTACTTC | CASSLVASGEYEQYF | 15 | TRBV7-2 | . | TRBD2 | TRBJ2-7
TGTGCCAGCAGGATTGATCACACAGATACGCAGTATTTT | CASRIDHTDTQYF | 13 | TRBV2 | . | . | TRBJ2-3
TGTGCCTGGAGTGTCCTATCGAGGGGCCGTGGCTACACCTTC | CAWSVLSRGRGYTF | 14 | TRBV30 | . | . | TRBJ1-2
TGCAGCGTAGCCCCGGACAATGAGCAGTTCTTC | CSVAPDNEQFF | 11 | TRBV29-1 | . | . | TRBJ2-1
TGTGCCAGCTCCCCGAGAGGGGAAGGAGGAAGAGAGACCCAGTACTTC | CASSPRGEGGRETQYF | 16 | TRBV5-6 | . | . | TRBJ2-5
TGTGCCAGCAGCCCTGGGGACACCAAAGCTTTCTTT | CASSPGDTKAFF | 12 | TRBV5-6 | few | . | TRBJ1-1
TGTGCCAGCCAGGGACAGGGAGTGCGGCCCCAGCATTTT | CASQGQGVRPQHF | 13 | TRBV19 | . | TRBD1 | TRBJ1-5
TGCAGCGTTGATTTTTCAAGGGGGATGAACTATGGCTACACCTTC | CSVDFSRGMNYGYTF | 15 | TRBV29-1 | once | . | TRBJ1-2
TGCAGCGTTGGGATTCAGGGGGCCAAAAACATTCAGTACTTC | CSVGIQGAKNIQYF | 14 | TRBV29-1 | few | . | TRBJ2-4
TGCAGCGTTGAAGGTCGAGTGGGCTTAAAGACCCAGTACTTC | CSVEGRVGLKTQYF | 14 | TRBV29-1 | few | . | TRBJ2-5
TGTGCCAGCAGCCAAGAAATTAGCACAGATACGCAGTATTTT | CASSQEISTDTQYF | 14 | TRBV4-2 | . | . | TRBJ2-3
TGCGCCAGCACAGGGCCTGGCACAGATACGCAGTATTTT | CASTGPGTDTQYF | 13 | TRBV10-2 | many | . | TRBJ2-3
TGTGCCACCAGCAGAGGTCCTCTTCGAGACACAGATACGCAGTATTTT | CATSRGPLRDTDTQYF | 16 | TRBV15 | . | . | TRBJ2-3
TGTGCCAGCAAGACAGGGTCCTACGAGCAGTACTTC | CASKTGSYEQYF | 12 | TRBV27 | few | TRBD1 | TRBJ2-7
TGCAGTGCCAAGACAGCGGGACGTTTGAACTTC | CSAKTAGRLNF | 11 | TRBV20-1 | . | TRBD2 | TRBJ2-5
TGTGCCAGCAGTGAATCGGTAGGGTACGGGGAGCTGTTTTTT | CASSESVGYGELFF | 14 | TRBV25-1 | . | . | TRBJ2-2
TGCAGCGTTGAAGACCAGCCTGGGGCCTATGGCTACACCTTC | CSVEDQPGAYGYTF | 14 | TRBV29-1 | . | . | TRBJ1-2
TGTGCCAGCAGCCCGCCGTCGGGAACCGGCGGGGAGCTGTTTTTT | CASSPPSGTGGELFF | 15 | TRBV7-2 | many | . | TRBJ2-2
TGTGCCAGCAGCTTAAAGGAGGGATTGACTGAAGCTTTCTTT | CASSLKEGLTEAFF | 14 | TRBV7-2 | few | . | TRBJ1-1
TGTGCCAGCAGCCCTGACAAACACGGGTATAATTCACCCCTCCACTTT | CASSPDKHGYNSPLHF | 16 | TRBV7-6 | few | . | TRBJ1-6
TGCGCCAGCAGCTTAGGGACGGAGCTCTCTGGAAACACCATATATTTT | CASSLGTELSGNTIYF | 16 | TRBV10-2 | . | . | TRBJ1-3
TGTGCCAGCAGCTTGTCTCGGGGGGCGAGAGACATTCAGTACTTC | CASSLSRGARDIQYF | 15 | TRBV5-6 | few | . | TRBJ2-4
TGTGCCAGCAGCTGGGGCCGACTAGCGGGGGACGAGCAGTACTTC | CASSWGRLAGDEQYF | 15 | TRBV5-4 | . | TRBD2 | TRBJ2-7
TGTGCCAGCAGCTTAGCCCGGGAAAAAGAGACCCAGTACTTC | CASSLAREKETQYF | 14 | TRBV7-2 | . | . | TRBJ2-5
TGTGCCAGCAGCTCACTAGCGAGAGGAGAGACCCAGTACTTC | CASSSLARGETQYF | 14 | TRBV28 | . | TRBD2 | TRBJ2-5
TGTGCCAGCAGGGGGGACAGGCTGGTCACCGGGGAGCTGTTTTTT | CASRGDRLVTGELFF | 15 | TRBV6-5 | few | TRBD1 | TRBJ2-2
TGTGCCAGCAGCAGGGCTGGGAGCACTGAAGCTTTCTTT | CASSRAGSTEAFF | 13 | TRBV27 | . | . | TRBJ1-1
TGTGCCAGCAGCGCCACAGGGGTAGGATCACCCCTCCACTTT | CASSATGVGSPLHF | 14 | TRBV7-2 | . | TRBD1 | TRBJ1-6
TGCAGCGTTGGAGCTCAGGGGGCTGGCTATGGCTACACCTTC | CSVGAQGAGYGYTF | 14 | TRBV29-1 | . | TRBD1 | TRBJ1-2
TGTGCCAGCAGCCAAGATGGAGCGGGGGGGTTCTACAATGAGCAGTTCTTC | CASSQDGAGGFYNEQFF | 17 | TRBV4-2 | . | TRBD2 | TRBJ2-1
TGTGCCAGCTCACCTGACAATTACCCTAACTATGGCTACACCTTC | CASSPDNYPNYGYTF | 15 | TRBV18 | many | . | TRBJ1-2
TGTGCCTGGAGGGGACTTGGACTGACAGATACGCAGTATTTT | CAWRGLGLTDTQYF | 14 | TRBV30 | . | . | TRBJ2-3
TGTGCCAGCAGTGACGACAGTAGCTACGAGCAGTACTTC | CASSDDSSYEQYF | 13 | TRBV2 | many | . | TRBJ2-7
TGCAGCGCAACCAAAACGACGGGACAGGGGCACGGGGAGCTGTTTTTT | CSATKTTGQGHGELFF | 16 | TRBV29-1 | . | TRBD1 | TRBJ2-2
TGTGCCAGCAGCATGACAGGGACCTTCACAGATACGCAGTATTTT | CASSMTGTFTDTQYF | 15 | TRBV9 | . | TRBD1 | TRBJ2-3
TGCAGCGTTCGATTAGCGGGGGGCAGGCGGGAGACCCAGTACTTC | CSVRLAGGRRETQYF | 15 | TRBV29-1 | . | TRBD2 | TRBJ2-5
TGTGCCAGCAGCTCCTTACTTTGGTATTTT | CASSSLLWYF | 10 | TRBV11-3 | . | . | TRBJ2-3
TGTGCCACCAGCAGAGATCGGGTGACTGAAGCTTTCTTT | CATSRDRVTEAFF | 13 | TRBV15 | once | . | TRBJ1-1
TGCAGCGTTGACGCAAGCTATGGCTACACCTTC | CSVDASYGYTF | 11 | TRBV29-1 | . | . | TRBJ1-2
TGTGCCAGCAGCTTGGGTGGGGCCGTCACAGATACGCAGTATTTT | CASSLGGAVTDTQYF | 15 | TRBV5-4 | once | . | TRBJ2-3
TGTGCCTGGAGTCCCCGCAGACTAGCGGGGGGGCGGGGTACGCAGTATTTT | CAWSPRRLAGGRGTQYF | 17 | TRBV30 | once | TRBD2 | TRBJ2-3
TGTGCCAGCAGCGCCCGTAGCATGGTTGACGAGCAGTACTTC | CASSARSMVDEQYF | 14 | TRBV9 | . | . | TRBJ2-7
TGTGCCACCAGCAGAGATATGCAGGGGGCAGCTTTCTTT | CATSRDMQGAAFF | 13 | TRBV15 | . | TRBD1 | TRBJ1-1
TGCAGCGCCGGGGACAGTATAGAGTATGGCTACACCTTC | CSAGDSIEYGYTF | 13 | TRBV29-1 | . | TRBD1 | TRBJ1-2
TGTGCCAGCAGCGTAGGCGGAAGAGGAGGCTACACCTTC | CASSVGGRGGYTF | 13 | TRBV9 | . | . | TRBJ1-2
TGCAGCGGGGCAGAAAATGACTATGGCTACACCTTC | CSGAENDYGYTF | 12 | TRBV29-1 | . | . | TRBJ1-2
TGTGCCAGCAGCTCGCGATCAACAGGGGCCCGCTACGAGCAGTACTTC | CASSSRSTGARYEQYF | 16 | TRBV7-2 | . | TRBD1 | TRBJ2-7
TGTGCCTGCCAGGGACAGACTTACGAGCAGTACTTC | CACQGQTYEQYF | 12 | TRBV25-1 | . | TRBD1 | TRBJ2-7
TGCAGCGTTGCCGGGACAGGGGGCATCGAGCAGTACTTC | CSVAGTGGIEQYF | 13 | TRBV29-1 | . | TRBD1 | TRBJ2-7
TGCGCCAGCAGCGATCCCGGGGGAAACACTGAAGCTTTCTTT | CASSDPGGNTEAFF | 14 | TRBV5-1 | . | . | TRBJ1-1